The clone carrying this T cell receptor beta chain was detected ten times or more. What it binds is unknown. This entry comes from a study of regulatory T cells in long-lasting Graves disease. Regarding the study as a whole: Persistent disease preferred TRBV28, TRBJ1-2 and TRBJ2-5; new disease, TRBV20-1 and TRBJ2-1. Lower TCR diversity was seen in persistent Graves' patients than in newly diagnosed ones.

HTBI primers from iRepertoire and Arm-PCR of CDR3 regions yielded the TCR beta libraries. One entry per CDR3 protein, called by TCRdb with MiXCR from the multiplex PCR reads. The profile shows 400,000 to 600,000 distinct CDR3 sequences, roughly 21% of them singletons. CDR1 and CDR2 (germline): SGDLS, YYNGEE. V lost 4 bases and J lost 5; bases outside the gene matches: 6. The CDR3 is 15 residues long. Specified time point: persistent/refractory GD, antithyroid drugs over 5 years with positive TRAb. Preparation of the TCR library used RNA extracted from PBMCs. The sequences come from peripheral blood mononuclear cells (PBMCs), collected when the disease was refractory, from a patient treated with antithyroid drugs. The chain carries TRBV9 and TRBJ1-4; 9 bases fit TRBD1. This sequence was found in a female donor with Graves disease. The chain's CDR3 is CASSISGQGNEKLFF. Written as DNA, the CDR3 is TGTGCCAGCAGCATCTCGGGACAGGGAAATGAAAAACTGTTTTTT.